This T cell receptor beta chain was sequenced during a study of T cell repertoires in cytomegalovirus infection. Study information: CMV infection together with matching HLA type was indicated by public TCR beta signatures. Findings and caveats of the study: Carriage of CMV together with the relevant HLA was identifiable through cumulative public TCR beta family frequency.

The CDR3 consists of 15 residues. Trimming took off 5 bases at V and 1 base at J, with 12 bases between the two ends. The V gene's germline CDR1 is SEHNR and CDR2 FQNEAQ (reference sequence). MiXCR was run by TCRdb on the reads, yielding one entry per CDR3 protein. The table has about 400,000 distinct CDR3 sequences, 34% seen once. In its sample, this clonotype was seen once. Its cognate antigen is unknown. The receptor's source is a human donor in good health (CMV status not recorded). Some clones in this sample may be carry-over from other donors' samples. Sequencing used cultured PBMCs, obtained from culture after CMV antigen stimulation. The chain is built from TRBV7-9 and TRBJ1-3; D gene unclear. The CDR3 loop reads CASSLSSLSGNTIYF. CDR3 nucleotide sequence: TGTGCCAGCAGCCTAAGCAGCCTTTCTGGAAACACCATATATTTT.